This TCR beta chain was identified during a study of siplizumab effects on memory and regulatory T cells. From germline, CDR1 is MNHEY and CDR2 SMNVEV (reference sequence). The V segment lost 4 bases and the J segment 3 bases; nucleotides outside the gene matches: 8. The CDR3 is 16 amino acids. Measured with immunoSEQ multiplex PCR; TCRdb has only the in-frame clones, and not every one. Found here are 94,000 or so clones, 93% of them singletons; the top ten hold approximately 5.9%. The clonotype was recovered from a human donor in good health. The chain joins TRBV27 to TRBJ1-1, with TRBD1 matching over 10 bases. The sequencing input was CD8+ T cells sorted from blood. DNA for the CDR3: TGTGCCAGCAGTTGGATGACAGGGGGCGCCGACACTGAAGCTTTCTTT. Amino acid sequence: CASSWMTGGADTEAFF.